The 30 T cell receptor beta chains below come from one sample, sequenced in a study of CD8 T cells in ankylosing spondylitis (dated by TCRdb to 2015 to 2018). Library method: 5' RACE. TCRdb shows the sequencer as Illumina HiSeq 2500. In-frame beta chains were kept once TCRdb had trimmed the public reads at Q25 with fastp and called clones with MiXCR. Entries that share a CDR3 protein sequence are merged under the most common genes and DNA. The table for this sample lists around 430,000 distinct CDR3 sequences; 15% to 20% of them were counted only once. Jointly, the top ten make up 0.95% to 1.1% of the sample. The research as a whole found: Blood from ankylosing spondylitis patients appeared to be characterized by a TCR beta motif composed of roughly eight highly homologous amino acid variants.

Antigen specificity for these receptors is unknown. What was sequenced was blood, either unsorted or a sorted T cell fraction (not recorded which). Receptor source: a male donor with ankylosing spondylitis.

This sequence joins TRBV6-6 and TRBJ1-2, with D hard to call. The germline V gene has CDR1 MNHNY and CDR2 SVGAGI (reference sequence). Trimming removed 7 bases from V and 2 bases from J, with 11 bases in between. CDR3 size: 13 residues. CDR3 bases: TGTGCCAGCAACAAGGACGGGAACTATGGCTACACCTTC. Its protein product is CASNKDGNYGYTF.

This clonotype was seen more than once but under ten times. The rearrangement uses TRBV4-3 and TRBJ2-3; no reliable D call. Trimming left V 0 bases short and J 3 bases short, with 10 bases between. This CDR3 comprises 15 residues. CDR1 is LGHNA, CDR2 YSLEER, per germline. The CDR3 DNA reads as TGCGCCAGCAGCCAAGATCTCCTCTCGACAGATACGCAGTATTTT. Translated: CASSQDLLSTDTQYF.

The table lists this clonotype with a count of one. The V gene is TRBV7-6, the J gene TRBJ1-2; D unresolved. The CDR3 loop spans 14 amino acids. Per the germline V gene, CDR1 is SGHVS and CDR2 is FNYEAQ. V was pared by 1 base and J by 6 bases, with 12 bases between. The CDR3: CASSLGRAGDGYTF. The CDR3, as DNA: TGTGCCAGCAGCTTAGGCCGAGCCGGCGATGGCTACACCTTC. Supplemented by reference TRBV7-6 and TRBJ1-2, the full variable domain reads GAGVSQSPRYKVTKRGQDVALRCDPISGHVSLYWYRQALGQGPEFLTYFNYEAQQDKSGLPNDRFSAERPEGSISTLTIQRTEQRDSAMYRCASSLGRAGDGYTFGSGTRLTVV.

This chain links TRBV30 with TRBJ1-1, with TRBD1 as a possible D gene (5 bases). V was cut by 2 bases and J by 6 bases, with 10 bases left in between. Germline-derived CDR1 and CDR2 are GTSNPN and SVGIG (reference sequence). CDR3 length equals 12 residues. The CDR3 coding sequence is TGTGCCTGGAGTAGGGGAGGTGCTGAAGCTTTCTTT. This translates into CAWSRGGAEAFF.

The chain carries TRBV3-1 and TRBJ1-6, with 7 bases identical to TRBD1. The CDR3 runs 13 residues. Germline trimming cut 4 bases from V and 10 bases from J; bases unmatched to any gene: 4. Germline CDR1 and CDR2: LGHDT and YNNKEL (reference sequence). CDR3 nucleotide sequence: TGTGCCAGCAGCCTGGACAGGATATCACCCCTCCACTTT. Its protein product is CASSLDRISPLHF.

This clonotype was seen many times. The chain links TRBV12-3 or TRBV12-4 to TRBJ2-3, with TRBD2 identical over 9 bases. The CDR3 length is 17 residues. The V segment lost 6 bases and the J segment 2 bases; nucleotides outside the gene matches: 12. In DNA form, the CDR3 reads TGTGCCAGCAGAAAGGCCCTAGTAGCGGGGGCCACAGATACGCAGTATTTT. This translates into CASRKALVAGATDTQYF.

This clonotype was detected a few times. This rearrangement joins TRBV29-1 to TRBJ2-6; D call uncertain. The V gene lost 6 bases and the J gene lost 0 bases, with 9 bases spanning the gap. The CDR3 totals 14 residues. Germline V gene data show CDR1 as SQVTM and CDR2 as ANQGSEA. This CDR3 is CSVATSSGANVLTF. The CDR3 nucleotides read TGCAGCGTGGCCACGAGCTCTGGGGCCAACGTCCTGACTTTC.

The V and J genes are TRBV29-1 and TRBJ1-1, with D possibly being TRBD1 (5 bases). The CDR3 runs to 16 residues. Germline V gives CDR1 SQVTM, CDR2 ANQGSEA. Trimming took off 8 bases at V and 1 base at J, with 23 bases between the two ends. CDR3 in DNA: TGCAGCCTTCAGGTAGGCGGGGGGACCGCGAACACTGAAGCTTTCTTT. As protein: CSLQVGGGTANTEAFF. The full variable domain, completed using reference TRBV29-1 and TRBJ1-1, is SAVISQKPSRDICQRGTSLTIQCQVDSQVTMMFWYRQQPGQSLTLIATANQGSEATYESGFVIDKFPISRPNLTFSTLTVSNMSPEDSSIYLCSLQVGGGTANTEAFFGQGTRLTVV.

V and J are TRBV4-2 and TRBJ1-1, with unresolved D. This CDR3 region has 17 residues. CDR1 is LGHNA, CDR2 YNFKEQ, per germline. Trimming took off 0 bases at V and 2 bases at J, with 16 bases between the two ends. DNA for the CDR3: TGTGCCAGCAGCCAAGATACCCGACGCGGGTTCAACACTGAAGCTTTCTTT. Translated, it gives CASSQDTRRGFNTEAFF.

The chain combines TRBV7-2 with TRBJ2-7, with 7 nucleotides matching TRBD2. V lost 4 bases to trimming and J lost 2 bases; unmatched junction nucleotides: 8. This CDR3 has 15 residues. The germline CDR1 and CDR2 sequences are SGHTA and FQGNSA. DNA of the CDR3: TGTGCCAGCAGCTCCAGCGGGGCCGGCACCTACGAGCAGTACTTC. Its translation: CASSSSGAGTYEQYF. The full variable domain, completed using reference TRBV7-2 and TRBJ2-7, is GAGVSQSPSNKVTEKGKDVELRCDPISGHTALYWYRQSLGQGLEFLIYFQGNSAPDKSGLPSDRFSAERTGGSVSTLTIQRTQQEDSAVYLCASSSSGAGTYEQYFGPGTRLTVT.

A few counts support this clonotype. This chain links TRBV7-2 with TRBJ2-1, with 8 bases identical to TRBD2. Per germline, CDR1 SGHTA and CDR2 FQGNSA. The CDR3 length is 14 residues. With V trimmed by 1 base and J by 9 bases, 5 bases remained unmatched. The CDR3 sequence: CASSLGLARGEQFF. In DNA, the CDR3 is TGTGCCAGCAGCTTAGGACTAGCGCGGGGTGAGCAGTTCTTC.

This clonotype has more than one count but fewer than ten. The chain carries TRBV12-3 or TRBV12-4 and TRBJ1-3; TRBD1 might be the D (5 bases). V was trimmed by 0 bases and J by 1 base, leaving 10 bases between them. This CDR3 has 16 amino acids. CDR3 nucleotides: TGTGCCAGCAGTTTAGCGGTGACAGTGTCTGGAAACACCATATATTTT. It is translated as CASSLAVTVSGNTIYF.

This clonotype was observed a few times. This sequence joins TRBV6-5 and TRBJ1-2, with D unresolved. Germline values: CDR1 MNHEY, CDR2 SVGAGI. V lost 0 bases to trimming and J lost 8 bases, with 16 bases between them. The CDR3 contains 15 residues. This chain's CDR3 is CASSYSNRADRGYTF. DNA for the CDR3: TGTGCCAGCAGTTACTCGAATAGGGCAGATCGCGGCTACACCTTC.

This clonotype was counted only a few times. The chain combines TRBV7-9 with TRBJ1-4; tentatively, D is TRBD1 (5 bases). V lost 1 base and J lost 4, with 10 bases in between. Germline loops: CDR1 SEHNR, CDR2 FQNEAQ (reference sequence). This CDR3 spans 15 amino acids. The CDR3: CASSLGGGVNEKLFF. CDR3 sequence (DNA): TGTGCCAGCAGCTTAGGGGGCGGAGTTAATGAAAAACTGTTTTTT.

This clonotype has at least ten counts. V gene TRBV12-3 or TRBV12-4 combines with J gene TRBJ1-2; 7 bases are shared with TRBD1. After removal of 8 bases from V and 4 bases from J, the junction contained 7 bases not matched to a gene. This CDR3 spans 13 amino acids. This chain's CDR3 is CASAPGGGYGYTF. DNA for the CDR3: TGTGCCAGCGCTCCAGGGGGGGGCTATGGCTACACCTTC.

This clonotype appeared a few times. The CDR3 coding sequence is TGCAGCGTCCACCCAGTCGGGGGGCATGATGGCTACACCTTC. It encodes CSVHPVGGHDGYTF. V and J are TRBV29-1 and TRBJ1-2; tentative D call: TRBD1 (6 bases). Germline lookup yields CDR1 SQVTM and CDR2 ANQGSEA. Trimming left V 6 bases short and J 6 bases short, with 20 bases between. The CDR3 is 14 amino acids.

The chain's CDR3 is CASSWDTASGNTIYF. The CDR3 nucleotides are TGCGCCAGCAGCTGGGACACGGCCTCTGGAAACACCATATATTTT. The V and J genes are TRBV5-1 and TRBJ1-3; the D gene is possibly TRBD1 (6 bases). Germline CDR1 reads SGHRS; CDR2 reads YFSETQ. CDR3 length: 15 amino acids. The V gene lost 3 bases and the J gene lost 0 bases, with 10 bases spanning the gap.

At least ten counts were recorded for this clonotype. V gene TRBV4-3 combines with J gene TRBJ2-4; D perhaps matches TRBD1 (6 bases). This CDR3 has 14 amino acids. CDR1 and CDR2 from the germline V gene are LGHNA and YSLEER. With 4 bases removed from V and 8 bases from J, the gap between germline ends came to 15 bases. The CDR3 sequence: CASSPVQGSDIQYF. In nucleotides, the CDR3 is TGCGCCAGCAGCCCTGTACAGGGTTCGGACATTCAGTACTTC.

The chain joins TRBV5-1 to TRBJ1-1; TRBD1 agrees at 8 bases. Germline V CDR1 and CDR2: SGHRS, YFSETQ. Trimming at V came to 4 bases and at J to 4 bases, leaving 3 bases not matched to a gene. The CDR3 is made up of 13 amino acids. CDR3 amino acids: CASSAGGGTEAFF. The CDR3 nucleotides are TGCGCCAGCAGCGCAGGGGGCGGCACTGAAGCTTTCTTT.

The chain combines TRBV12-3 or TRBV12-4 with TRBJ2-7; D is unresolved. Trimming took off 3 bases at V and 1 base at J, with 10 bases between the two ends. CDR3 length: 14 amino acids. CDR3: CASSLYSRSYEQYF. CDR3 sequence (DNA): TGTGCCAGCAGTTTGTACTCTAGATCCTACGAGCAGTACTTC.

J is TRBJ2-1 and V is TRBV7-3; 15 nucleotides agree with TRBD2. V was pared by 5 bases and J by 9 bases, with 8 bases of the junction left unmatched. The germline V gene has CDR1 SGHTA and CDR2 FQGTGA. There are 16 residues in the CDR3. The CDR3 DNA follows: TGTGCCAGCAGCGCTCCCGGACTAGCGGGAGGGGGTGAGCAGTTCTTC. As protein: CASSAPGLAGGGEQFF.

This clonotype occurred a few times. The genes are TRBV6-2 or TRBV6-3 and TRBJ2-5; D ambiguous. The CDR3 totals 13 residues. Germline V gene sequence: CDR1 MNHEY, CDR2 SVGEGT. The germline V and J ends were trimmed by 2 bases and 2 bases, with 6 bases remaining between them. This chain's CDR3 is CASSYSRQETQYF. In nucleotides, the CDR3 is TGTGCCAGCAGTTACAGCAGGCAAGAGACCCAGTACTTC.

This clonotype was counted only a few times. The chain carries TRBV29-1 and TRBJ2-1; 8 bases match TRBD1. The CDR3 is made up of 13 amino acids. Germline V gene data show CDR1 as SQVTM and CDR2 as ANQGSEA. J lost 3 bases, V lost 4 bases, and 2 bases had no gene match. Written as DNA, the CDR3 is TGCAGCGTTGGTGGACAGGGCTACAATGAGCAGTTCTTC. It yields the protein CSVGGQGYNEQFF.

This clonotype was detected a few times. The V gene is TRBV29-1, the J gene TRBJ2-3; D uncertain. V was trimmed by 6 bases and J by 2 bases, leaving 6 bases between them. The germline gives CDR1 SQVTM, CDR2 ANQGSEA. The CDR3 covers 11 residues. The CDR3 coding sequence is TGCAGCGTCACGACCACAGATACGCAGTATTTT. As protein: CSVTTTDTQYF.

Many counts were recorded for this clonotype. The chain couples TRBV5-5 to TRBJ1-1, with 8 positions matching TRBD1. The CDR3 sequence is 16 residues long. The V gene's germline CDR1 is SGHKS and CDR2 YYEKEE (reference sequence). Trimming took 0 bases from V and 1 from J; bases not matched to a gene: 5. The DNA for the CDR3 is TGTGCCAGCAGCTTGGGACAGGGGCTGGGGAACACTGAAGCTTTCTTT. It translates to CASSLGQGLGNTEAFF.

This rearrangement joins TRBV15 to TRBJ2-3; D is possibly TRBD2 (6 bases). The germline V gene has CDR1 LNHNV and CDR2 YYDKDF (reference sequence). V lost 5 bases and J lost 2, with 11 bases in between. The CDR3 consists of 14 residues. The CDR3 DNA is TGTGCCACCAGCCTAGGCGGGGACACAGATACGCAGTATTTT. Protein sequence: CATSLGGDTDTQYF.

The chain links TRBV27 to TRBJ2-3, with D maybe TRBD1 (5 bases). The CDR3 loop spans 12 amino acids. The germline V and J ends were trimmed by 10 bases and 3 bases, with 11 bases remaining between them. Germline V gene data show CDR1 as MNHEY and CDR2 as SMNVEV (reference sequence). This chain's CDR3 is CATSQGTDTQYF. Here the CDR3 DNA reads TGTGCCACCAGCCAGGGTACAGATACGCAGTATTTT.

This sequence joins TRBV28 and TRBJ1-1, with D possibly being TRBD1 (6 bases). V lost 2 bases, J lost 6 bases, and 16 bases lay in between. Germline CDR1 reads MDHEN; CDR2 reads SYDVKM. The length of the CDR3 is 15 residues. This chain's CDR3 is CASSLRAGAGAEAFF. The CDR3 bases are TGTGCCAGCAGTTTAAGAGCAGGGGCAGGGGCTGAAGCTTTCTTT. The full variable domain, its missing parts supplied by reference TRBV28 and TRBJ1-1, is DVKVTQSSRYLVKRTGEKVFLECVQDMDHENMFWYRQDPGLGLRLIYFSYDVKMKEKGDIPEGYSVSREKKERFSLILESASTNQTSMYLCASSLRAGAGAEAFFGQGTRLTVV.

The CDR3 coding sequence is TGCAGTGCTAGGCGGACGGGCTCCTACGAGCAGTACTTC. Translated, it gives CSARRTGSYEQYF. This rearrangement joins TRBV20-1 to TRBJ2-7; D gene ambiguous. Trimming took off 3 bases at V and 0 bases at J, with 9 bases between the two ends. There are 13 residues in the CDR3. CDR1 is DFQATT and CDR2 is SNEGSKA in the germline V gene (reference sequence).

CDR3 nucleotide sequence: TGCAGTGCTAGAGGGCTCCCCGGGGAGCAGTACTTC. Its protein product is CSARGLPGEQYF. The chain is built from TRBV20-1 and TRBJ2-7; D is unclear. V lost 1 base to trimming and J lost 7 bases, with 11 bases between them. CDR1 and CDR2 from the germline V gene are DFQATT and SNEGSKA (reference sequence). The CDR3 consists of 12 residues.